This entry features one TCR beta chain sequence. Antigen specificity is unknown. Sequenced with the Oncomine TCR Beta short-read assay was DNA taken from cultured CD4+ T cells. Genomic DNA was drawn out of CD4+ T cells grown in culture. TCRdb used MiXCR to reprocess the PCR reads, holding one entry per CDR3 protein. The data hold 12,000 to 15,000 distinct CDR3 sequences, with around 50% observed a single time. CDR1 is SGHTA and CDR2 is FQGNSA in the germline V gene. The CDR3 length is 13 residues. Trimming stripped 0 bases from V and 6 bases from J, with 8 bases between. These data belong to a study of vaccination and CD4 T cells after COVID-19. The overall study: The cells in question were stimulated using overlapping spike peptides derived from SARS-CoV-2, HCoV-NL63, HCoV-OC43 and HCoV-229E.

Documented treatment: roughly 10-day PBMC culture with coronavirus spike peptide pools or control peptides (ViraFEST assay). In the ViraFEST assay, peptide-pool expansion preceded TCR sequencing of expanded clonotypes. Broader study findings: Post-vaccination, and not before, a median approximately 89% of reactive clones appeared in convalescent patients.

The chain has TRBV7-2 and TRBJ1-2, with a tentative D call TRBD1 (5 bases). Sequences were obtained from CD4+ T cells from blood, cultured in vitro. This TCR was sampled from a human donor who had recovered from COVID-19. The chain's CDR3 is CASSLATGDGYTF. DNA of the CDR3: TGTGCCAGCAGCTTAGCAACAGGCGATGGCTACACCTTC.